Included here is one T cell receptor (beta chain) sequence, with context. The data were taken from a study of blood T cell repertoires in COVID-19. As for the study in general: Samples taken during acute and convalescent COVID-19 were collected in the United States, Italy and Spain.

The germline CDR1 and CDR2 sequences are SGHRS and YFSETQ. The V segment lost 3 bases and the J segment 3 bases; nucleotides outside the gene matches: 11. The CDR3 has 18 residues. Only in-frame clones appear in the TCRdb table, and some are missing; sequencing was by immunoSEQ multiplex PCR. The table includes about 100,000 clones, 88% detected once. This sequence originates from a human donor in a cohort sampled during active COVID-19. The chain employs TRBV5-1 and TRBJ2-7; 14 positions agree with TRBD2. Sequencing input: peripheral blood. The CDR3 bases are TGCGCCAGCAGCTACCAAGCCGGGACTAGCGGGAGAAACTACGAGCAGTACTTC. Translation gives CASSYQAGTSGRNYEQYF.